The clone carrying this T cell receptor (beta chain) was found a few times. This record comes from a study of shared clonotypes between healthy human individuals. The data were produced by immunoSEQ multiplex PCR, yet TCRdb's version contains in-frame clones alone and is incomplete. The data contain some 2 million clones, over 85% of them singletons. Naive CD8 cells lacked CD45RO and underwent positive selection for CCR7, leaving out terminally differentiated effector memory CD45RA+ cells. V was clipped by 5 bases and J by 5 bases, with 18 bases between them. The CDR3 extends over 15 amino acids. Germline assignment: CDR1 ENHRY and CDR2 SYGVKD.

The chain carries TRBV10-3 and TRBJ1-1, with a tentative D call TRBD1 (5 bases). What was sequenced was naive CD8+ T cells sorted from blood. This TCR derives from a man aged 18 to 30 in good health. The CDR3 here is CAISLLGGADTEAFF. The CDR3 region has the DNA TGTGCCATCAGTCTATTGGGGGGAGCTGATACTGAAGCTTTCTTT.